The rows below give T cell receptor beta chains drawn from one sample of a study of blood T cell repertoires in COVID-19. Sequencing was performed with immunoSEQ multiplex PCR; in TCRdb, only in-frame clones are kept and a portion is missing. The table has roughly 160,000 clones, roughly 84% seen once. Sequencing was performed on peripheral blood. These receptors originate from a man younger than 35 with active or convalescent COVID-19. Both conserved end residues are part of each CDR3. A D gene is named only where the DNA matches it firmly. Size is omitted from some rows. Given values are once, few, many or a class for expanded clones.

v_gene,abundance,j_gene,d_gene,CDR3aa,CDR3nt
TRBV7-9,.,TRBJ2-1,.,CASSLDGGSYNEQFF,TGTGCCAGCAGCTTAGATGGTGGCAGCTACAATGAGCAGTTCTTC
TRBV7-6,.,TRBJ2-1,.,CASSLFRFF,TGTGCCAGCAGCTTATTCAGGTTCTTC
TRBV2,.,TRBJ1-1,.,CASSAENEAFF,TGTGCCAGCAGTGCCGAGAATGAAGCTTTCTTT
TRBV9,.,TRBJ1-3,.,CASSRDTNSGNTIYF,TGTGCCAGCAGTCGAGACACGAACTCTGGAAACACCATATATTTT
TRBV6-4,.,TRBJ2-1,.,CASSDLQGSYNEQFF,TGTGCCAGCAGTGACTTACAGGGCTCCTACAATGAGCAGTTCTTC
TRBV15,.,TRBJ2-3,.,CATSRDPSSSTDTQYF,TGTGCCACCAGCAGAGATCCTAGTAGCTCCACAGATACGCAGTATTTT
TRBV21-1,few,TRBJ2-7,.,CASSKAGTGNAYEQYF,TGTGCCAGCAGCAAAGCCGGGACAGGGAATGCCTACGAGCAGTACTTC
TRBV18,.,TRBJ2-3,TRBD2,CASSPGQGGMDTQYF,TGTGCCAGCTCACCTGGGCAGGGAGGGATGGATACGCAGTATTTT
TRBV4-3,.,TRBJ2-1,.,CASSQMRGGDYSYNEQFF,TGCGCCAGCAGCCAAATGAGGGGGGGGGACTATTCCTACAATGAGCAGTTCTTC
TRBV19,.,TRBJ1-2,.,CASSIEGRGGYTF,TGTGCCAGTAGTATAGAGGGCAGGGGTGGCTACACCTTC
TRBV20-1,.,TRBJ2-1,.,CSAVDAPAQFF,TGCAGTGCCGTAGATGCCCCTGCGCAGTTCTTC
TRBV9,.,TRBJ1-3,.,CASSAHPGMPGNTIYF,TGTGCCAGCAGCGCACACCCAGGGATGCCTGGAAACACCATATATTTT
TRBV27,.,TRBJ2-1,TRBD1,CASSKTWDRYNEQFF,TGTGCCAGCAGCAAAACCTGGGACAGGTACAATGAGCAGTTCTTC
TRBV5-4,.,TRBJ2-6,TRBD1,CASSLRQGSPGANVLTF,TGTGCCAGCAGCCTCCGACAGGGATCGCCTGGGGCCAACGTCCTGACTTTC
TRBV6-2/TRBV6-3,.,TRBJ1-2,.,CASSYEVVGYTF,TGTGCCAGCAGTTACGAGGTGGTCGGCTACACCTTC
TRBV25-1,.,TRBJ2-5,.,CASSEWMGGGETQYF,TGTGCCAGCAGTGAATGGATGGGAGGCGGGGAGACCCAGTACTTC
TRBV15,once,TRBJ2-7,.,CATSRDLGTSYEQYF,TGTGCCACCAGCAGAGATCTTGGGACATCCTACGAGCAGTACTTC
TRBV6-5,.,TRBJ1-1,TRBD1,CASRQGGSEAFF,TGTGCCAGCAGACAGGGGGGATCTGAAGCTTTCTTT
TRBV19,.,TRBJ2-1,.,CASSIGQLYNEQFF,TGTGCCAGTAGTATTGGACAGCTCTACAATGAGCAGTTCTTC